The T cell receptor beta chain described here comes from a study of control samples from healthy donors and cancer patients (dated by TCRdb to about 2020). Library preparation used the immunoSEQ multiplex PCR assay. The source is immuneACCESS, and TCRdb retained only in-frame sequences with V and J called. Part of the clones is not carried over; for the studies checked, unresolved V genes explain less than half of this, and the remainder is unexplained. The sample contains 250,000 to 300,000 clones, about four fifths of them found a single time. 13% of the sample rests with the top ten. With respect to this clone: Its antigen remains unidentified. No much larger clone is present one base from it, and per-base qualities are unavailable.

According to the germline V gene, CDR1 reads SGDLS and CDR2 reads YYNGEE. Relative to germline, V is 4 bases shorter and J is 4 bases shorter, with 17 bases between their ends. From the cysteine up to the phenylalanine, the CDR3 has a length of 15 residues. The entry retains the CDR3 DNA only, 45 bases that are in frame from base 1. The clonotype comes from a woman aged 55-69 years with lung cancer. Sequencing was carried out using PBMCs. Rearrangement joined TRBV9 to TRBJ1-2, with no confident D gene call. In nucleotides, the sequence is TGTGCCAGCAGCACCGGCCCGTACGGCGGCTATGGCTACACCTTC. It is translated as CASSTGPYGGYGYTF.